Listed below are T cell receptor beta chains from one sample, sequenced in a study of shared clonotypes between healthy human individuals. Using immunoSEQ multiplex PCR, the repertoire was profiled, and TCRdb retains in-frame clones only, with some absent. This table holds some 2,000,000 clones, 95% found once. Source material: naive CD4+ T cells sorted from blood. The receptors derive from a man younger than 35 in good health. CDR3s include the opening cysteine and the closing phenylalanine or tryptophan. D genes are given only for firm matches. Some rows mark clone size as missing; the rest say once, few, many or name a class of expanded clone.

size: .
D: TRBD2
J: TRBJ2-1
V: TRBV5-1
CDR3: CASSAGLAGGHEQFF
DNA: TGCGCCAGCAGCGCGGGACTAGCGGGAGGACATGAGCAGTTCTTC

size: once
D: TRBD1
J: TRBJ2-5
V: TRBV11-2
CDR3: CASSPGTGLETQYF
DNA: TGTGCCAGCAGCCCCGGGACAGGGCTTGAGACCCAGTACTTC

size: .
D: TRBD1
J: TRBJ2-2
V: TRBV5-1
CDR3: CASFDRDRGSRNTGELFF
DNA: TGCGCCAGCTTTGACCGGGACAGGGGGTCCCGGAACACCGGGGAGCTGTTTTTT

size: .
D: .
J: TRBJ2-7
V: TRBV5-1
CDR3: CASSAYRMSSYEQYF
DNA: TGCGCCAGCAGCGCTTACAGGATGAGCTCCTACGAGCAGTACTTC

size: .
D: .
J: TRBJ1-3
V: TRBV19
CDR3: CASIRTETAFYSGNAIYF
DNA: TGTGCCAGTATCCGGACCGAGACAGCTTTTTACTCTGGAAACGCCATATATTTT

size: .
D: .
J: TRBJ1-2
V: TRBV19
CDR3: CASSRPDIQGYGYTF
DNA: TGTGCCAGTAGTAGACCTGACATACAGGGCTATGGCTACACCTTC

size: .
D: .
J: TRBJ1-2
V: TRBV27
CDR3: CASSSRDGAYGYTF
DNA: TGTGCCAGCAGCTCCAGGGACGGGGCTTATGGCTACACCTTC

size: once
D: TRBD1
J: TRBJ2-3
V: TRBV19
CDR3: CASRVTGVSTDTQYF
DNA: TGTGCCAGTAGGGTGACAGGGGTCAGCACAGATACGCAGTATTTT

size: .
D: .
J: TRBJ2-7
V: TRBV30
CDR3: CAWGGNSYEQYF
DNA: TGTGCCTGGGGGGGGAATTCCTACGAGCAGTACTTC

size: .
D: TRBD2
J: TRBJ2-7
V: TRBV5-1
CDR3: CASSRTTSGSALNYEQYF
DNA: TGCGCCAGCAGCCGTACGACTAGCGGGAGCGCTCTCAACTACGAGCAGTACTTC

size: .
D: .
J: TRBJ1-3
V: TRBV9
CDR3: CASSVEAGNTIYF
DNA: TGTGCCAGCAGCGTCGAAGCTGGAAACACCATATATTTT

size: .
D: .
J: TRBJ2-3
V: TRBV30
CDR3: CARGRGTDTQYF
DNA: TGTGCCCGAGGCAGGGGCACAGATACGCAGTATTTT

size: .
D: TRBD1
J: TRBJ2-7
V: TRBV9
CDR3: CASNRGGANYEQYF
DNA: TGTGCCAGCAACCGAGGGGGCGCAAACTACGAGCAGTACTTC

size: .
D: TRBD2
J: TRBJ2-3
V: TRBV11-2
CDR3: CASSYDGSGGNTDTQYF
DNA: TGTGCCAGCAGCTATGACGGTAGCGGGGGGAACACAGATACGCAGTATTTT

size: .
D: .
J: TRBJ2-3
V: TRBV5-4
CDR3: CASSTGGLRPSTDTQYF
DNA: TGTGCCAGCAGCACCGGGGGCCTTCGTCCTAGCACAGATACGCAGTATTTT

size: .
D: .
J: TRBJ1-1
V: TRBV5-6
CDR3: CASSLSLNTEAFF
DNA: TGTGCCAGCAGCCTGAGTCTGAACACTGAAGCTTTCTTT

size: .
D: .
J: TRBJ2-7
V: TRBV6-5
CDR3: CASSYTPEDNYEQYF
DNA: TGTGCCAGCAGTTACACCCCGGAGGACAACTACGAGCAGTACTTC

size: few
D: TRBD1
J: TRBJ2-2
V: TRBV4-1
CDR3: CASSSAGQGTGELFF
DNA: TGCGCCAGCAGCTCGGCGGGACAGGGGACCGGGGAGCTGTTTTTT

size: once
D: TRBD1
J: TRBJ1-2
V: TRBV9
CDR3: CASSRRPGGTDGYTF
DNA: TGTGCCAGCAGCCGGCGACCAGGGGGCACTGATGGCTACACCTTC

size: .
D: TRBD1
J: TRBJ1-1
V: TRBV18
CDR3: CASSQTGGGEAFF
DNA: TGTGCCAGCTCCCAAACAGGGGGTGGTGAAGCTTTCTTT

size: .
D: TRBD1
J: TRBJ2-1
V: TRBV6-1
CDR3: CASSPSTGDEQFF
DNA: TGTGCCAGCAGCCCCTCAACAGGGGATGAGCAGTTCTTC

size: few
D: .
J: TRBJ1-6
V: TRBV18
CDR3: CASSLGSNSPLHF
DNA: TGTGCCAGCTCACTAGGGTCTAATTCACCCCTCCACTTT

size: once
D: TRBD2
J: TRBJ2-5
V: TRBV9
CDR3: CASSATSAPPETQYF
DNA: TGTGCCAGCAGCGCGACTAGCGCTCCTCCGGAGACCCAGTACTTC

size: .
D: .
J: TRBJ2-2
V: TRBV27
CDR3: CASSGRGIGELFF
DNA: TGTGCCAGCAGCGGACGGGGGATCGGGGAGCTGTTTTTT

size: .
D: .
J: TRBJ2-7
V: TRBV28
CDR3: CASSGNYEQYF
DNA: TGTGCCAGCAGTGGGAACTACGAGCAGTACTTC

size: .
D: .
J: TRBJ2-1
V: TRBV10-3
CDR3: CATTPDTAVNEQFF
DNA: TGTGCCACTACCCCTGACACTGCGGTTAATGAGCAGTTCTTC

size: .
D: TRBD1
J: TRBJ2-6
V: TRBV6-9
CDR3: CASSKQGPRGANVLTF
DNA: TGTGCCAGCAGTAAACAGGGGCCGAGGGGGGCCAACGTCCTGACTTTC

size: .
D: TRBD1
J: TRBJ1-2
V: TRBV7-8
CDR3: CASSEGTGGTYGYTF
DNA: TGTGCCAGCAGCGAGGGGACAGGCGGTACCTATGGCTACACCTTC

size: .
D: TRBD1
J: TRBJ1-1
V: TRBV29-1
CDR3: CSVNRGTEAFF
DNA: TGCAGCGTCAACAGGGGGACTGAAGCTTTCTTT

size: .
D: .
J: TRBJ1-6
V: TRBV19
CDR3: CASSTRGLNSPLHF
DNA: TGTGCCAGTAGTACCCGGGGGCTCAATTCACCCCTCCACTTT

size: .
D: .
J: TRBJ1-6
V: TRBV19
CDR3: CASSSTAYNSPLHF
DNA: TGTGCCAGTAGTTCGACGGCTTATAATTCACCCCTCCACTTT

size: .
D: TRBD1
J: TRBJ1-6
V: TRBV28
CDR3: CASSLWDRGFNSPLHF
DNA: TGTGCCAGCAGTTTATGGGACAGGGGATTCAATTCACCCCTCCACTTT

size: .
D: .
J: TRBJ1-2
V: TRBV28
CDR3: CASSQGYYGYTF
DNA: TGTGCCAGCAGCCAGGGTTACTATGGCTACACCTTC

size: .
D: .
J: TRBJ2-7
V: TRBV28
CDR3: CASSLSLGPSYEQYF
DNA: TGTGCCAGCAGTTTATCCCTAGGGCCAAGCTACGAGCAGTACTTC

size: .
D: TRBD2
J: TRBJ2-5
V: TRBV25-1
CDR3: CASSELGGGRETQYF
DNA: TGTGCCAGCAGTGAATTAGGCGGGGGAAGAGAGACCCAGTACTTC

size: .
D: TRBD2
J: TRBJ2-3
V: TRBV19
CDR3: CASSTRLAGSLLSTDTQYF
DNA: TGTGCCAGTAGTACCAGACTAGCGGGATCTTTGCTAAGCACAGATACGCAGTATTTT

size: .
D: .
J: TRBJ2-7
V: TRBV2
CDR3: CASSPQGNEQYF
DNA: TGTGCCAGCAGTCCACAGGGTAACGAGCAGTACTTC

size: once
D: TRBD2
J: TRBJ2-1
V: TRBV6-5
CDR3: CASSTGLAGGNEQFF
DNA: TGTGCCAGCAGTACCGGACTAGCGGGGGGAAATGAGCAGTTCTTC

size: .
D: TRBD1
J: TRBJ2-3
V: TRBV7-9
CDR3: CASSLAGQGTDTQYF
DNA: TGTGCCAGCAGCTTAGCGGGACAGGGGACAGATACGCAGTATTTT

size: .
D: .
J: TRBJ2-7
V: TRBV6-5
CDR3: CASSFLQTYEQYF
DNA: TGTGCCAGCAGTTTCTTACAGACCTACGAGCAGTACTTC

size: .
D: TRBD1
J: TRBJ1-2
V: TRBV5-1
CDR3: CASSLGRDSYGYTF
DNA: TGCGCCAGCAGCTTGGGGCGGGACAGCTATGGCTACACCTTC

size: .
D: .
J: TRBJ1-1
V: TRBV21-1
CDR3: CASSKADRLMNTEAFF
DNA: TGTGCCAGCAGCAAAGCTGATCGTCTCATGAACACTGAAGCTTTCTTT

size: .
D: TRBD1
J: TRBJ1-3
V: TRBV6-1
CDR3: CATTGARNTIYF
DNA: TGTGCCACGACAGGGGCGAGGAACACCATATATTTT

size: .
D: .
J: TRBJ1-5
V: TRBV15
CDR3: CATSRDGWQDQPQHF
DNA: TGTGCCACCAGCAGAGATGGGTGGCAAGATCAGCCCCAGCATTTT

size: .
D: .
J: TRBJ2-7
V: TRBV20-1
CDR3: CSARSSYEQYF
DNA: TGCAGTGCCCGAAGTTCCTACGAGCAGTACTTC

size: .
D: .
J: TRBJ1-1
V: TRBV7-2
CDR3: CASSLSQLNTEAFF
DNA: TGTGCCAGCAGCTTATCACAGCTGAACACTGAAGCTTTCTTT

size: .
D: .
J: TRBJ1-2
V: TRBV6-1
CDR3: CASGGLLGYTF
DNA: TGTGCCAGCGGGGGGCTTTTAGGCTACACCTTC

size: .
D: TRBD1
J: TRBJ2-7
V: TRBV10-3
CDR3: CAISAGTASSYEQYF
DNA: TGTGCCATCAGTGCCGGGACAGCCTCCTCTTACGAGCAGTACTTC

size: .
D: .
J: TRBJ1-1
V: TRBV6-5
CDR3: CASSYSQGSNTEAFF
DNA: TGTGCCAGCAGTTACTCCCAGGGCTCGAACACTGAAGCTTTCTTT

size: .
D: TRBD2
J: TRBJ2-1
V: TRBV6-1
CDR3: CASRLAGGPGNEQFF
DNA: TGTGCCAGCAGACTAGCGGGGGGGCCGGGAAATGAGCAGTTCTTC

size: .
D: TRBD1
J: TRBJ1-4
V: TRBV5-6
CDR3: CASSGLTGGKNEKLFF
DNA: TGTGCCAGCAGCGGTCTGACAGGGGGAAAGAATGAAAAACTGTTTTTT